The clone carrying this TCR beta chain was found a few times. Profiled with immunoSEQ multiplex PCR; TCRdb holds only in-frame clones, not every one. Here the sample spans about 42,000 clones, 77% being singletons. The time point: after neoadjuvant nivolumab, at surgical resection. The source of the sample is a study of neoadjuvant anti-PD-1 for oral cavity cancer. V was pared by 4 bases and J by 4 bases, with 9 bases of the junction left unmatched. CDR1 and CDR2 from the germline V gene are SGHRS and YFSETQ. The CDR3 sequence is 15 residues long. Specimen: PBMCs, collected after nivolumab (anti-PD-1) treatment. The origin of this receptor is a person between 40 and 79 years old with oral cavity squamous cell carcinoma. This chain joins TRBV5-1 and TRBJ1-1; 8 bases line up with TRBD1. Written as DNA, the CDR3 is TGCGCCAGCAGCGGATACCAGGGGGCTGGCACTGAAGCTTTCTTT. It codes for CASSGYQGAGTEAFF.